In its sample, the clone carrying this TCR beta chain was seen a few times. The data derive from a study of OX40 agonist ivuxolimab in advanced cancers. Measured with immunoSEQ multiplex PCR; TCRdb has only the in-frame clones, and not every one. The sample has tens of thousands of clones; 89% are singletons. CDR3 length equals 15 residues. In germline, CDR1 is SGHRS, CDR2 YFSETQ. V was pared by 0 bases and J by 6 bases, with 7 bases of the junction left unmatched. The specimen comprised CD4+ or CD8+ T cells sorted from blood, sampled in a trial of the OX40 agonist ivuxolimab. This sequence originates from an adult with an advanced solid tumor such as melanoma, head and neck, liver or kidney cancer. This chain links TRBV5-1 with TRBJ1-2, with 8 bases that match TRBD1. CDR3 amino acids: CASSLGGPGQDGYTF. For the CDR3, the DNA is TGCGCCAGCAGCTTGGGGGGGCCGGGACAGGATGGCTACACCTTC.